This TCR beta chain was recorded in a study of cytomegalovirus exposure and HLA in healthy donors. Study-wide points: Trimming of TCR beta V- and J-genes showed a link, identified in a later analysis, to a missense DCLRE1C variant.

The CDR3 contains 15 residues. Germline-derived CDR1 and CDR2 are SGHVS and FQNEAQ. Losses at the gene ends were 9 bases for V and 4 bases for J; bases not matched to a gene: 9. On this clone itself: The antigen is unknown.

13 Jbeta primers and 60 Vbeta primers were used for the PCR. Profiled with immunoSEQ multiplex PCR; TCRdb holds only in-frame clones, not every one. This table holds roughly 110,000 clones, roughly 80% found once. Sample: PBMCs. V and J are TRBV7-8 and TRBJ2-1; 10 bases align to TRBD2. This clonotype was sampled from a woman in her thirties in good health and CMV-seropositive. The chain's CDR3 is CASLPGTSAYNEQFF. In DNA, the CDR3 is TGTGCCAGTCTACCGGGGACTAGCGCTTACAATGAGCAGTTCTTC.